This T cell receptor beta chain originates from a study of blood T cell repertoires in COVID-19. In its sample, this clone was seen a few times. The CDR3 is 14 amino acids. V lost 4 bases to trimming and J lost 3 bases, with 14 bases between them. CDR1 and CDR2 (germline): SGHRS, YFSETQ. This table comes from immunoSEQ multiplex PCR, and its TCRdb copy is limited to in-frame clones, with some not included. The profile shows some 82,000 clones, about 86% of them singletons. Material for sequencing was peripheral blood. The rearrangement links TRBV5-1 to TRBJ2-7; the D gene is possibly TRBD1 (5 bases). This TCR came from an elderly man with active or convalescent COVID-19. The CDR3 reads CASSLDRPHYEQYF. In DNA form, the CDR3 reads TGCGCCAGCAGCCTAGACAGACCTCACTACGAGCAGTACTTC. The full variable domain, its missing parts supplied by reference TRBV5-1 and TRBJ2-7, is KAGVTQTPRYLIKTRGQQVTLSCSPISGHRSVSWYQQTPGQGLQFLFEYFSETQRNKGNFPGRFSGRQFSNSRSEMNVSTLELGDSALYLCASSLDRPHYEQYFGPGTRLTVT.